The sequence of this T cell receptor (beta chain) was determined in a study of blood T cell repertoires in COVID-19. Using immunoSEQ multiplex PCR, the repertoire was profiled, and TCRdb retains in-frame clones only, with some absent. The repertoire consists of under 300,000 clones, with about 85% occurring once and the leading ten covering less than 8.5%. V lost 4 bases to trimming and J lost 6 bases; unmatched junction nucleotides: 14. The CDR3 is 17 amino acids. The germline CDR1 and CDR2 sequences are SGHRS and YFSETQ. Sequences were obtained from PBMCs or T cells enriched from blood (not recorded which). The origin of this receptor is a woman between 50 and 59 years old who had been exposed to COVID-19. The V gene is TRBV5-1, the J gene TRBJ2-2, with TRBD1 matching 8 bases. The CDR3 sequence: CASSPRPNQGASGELFF. DNA of the CDR3: TGCGCCAGCAGCCCGAGACCCAACCAGGGGGCGTCCGGGGAGCTGTTTTTT.